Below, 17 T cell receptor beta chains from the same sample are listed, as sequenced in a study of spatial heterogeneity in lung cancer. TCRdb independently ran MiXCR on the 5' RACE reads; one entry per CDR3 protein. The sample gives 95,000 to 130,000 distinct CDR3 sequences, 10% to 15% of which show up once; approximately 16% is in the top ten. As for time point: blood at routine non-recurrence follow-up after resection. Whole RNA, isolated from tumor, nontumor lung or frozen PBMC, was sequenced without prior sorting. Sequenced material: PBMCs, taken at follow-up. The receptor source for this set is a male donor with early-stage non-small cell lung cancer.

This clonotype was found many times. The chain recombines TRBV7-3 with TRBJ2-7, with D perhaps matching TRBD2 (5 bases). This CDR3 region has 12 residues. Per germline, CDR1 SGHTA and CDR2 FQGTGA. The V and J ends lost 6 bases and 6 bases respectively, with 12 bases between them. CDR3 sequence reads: CASSSGSGEQYF. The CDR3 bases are TGTGCCAGCAGTTCGGGATCAGGCGAGCAGTACTTC.

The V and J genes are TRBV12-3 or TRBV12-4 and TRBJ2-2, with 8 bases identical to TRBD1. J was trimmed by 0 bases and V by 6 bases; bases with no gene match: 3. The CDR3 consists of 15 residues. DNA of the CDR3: TGTGCCAGCAGCCGGGACAGGCCGAACACCGGGGAGCTGTTTTTT. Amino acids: CASSRDRPNTGELFF.

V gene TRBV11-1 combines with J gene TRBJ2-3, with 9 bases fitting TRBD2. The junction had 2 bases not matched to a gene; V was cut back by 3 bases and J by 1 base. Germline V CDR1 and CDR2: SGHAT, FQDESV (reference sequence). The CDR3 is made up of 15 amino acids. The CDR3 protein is CASSFLAGRTDTQYF. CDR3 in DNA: TGTGCCAGCAGCTTCCTAGCGGGGCGCACAGATACGCAGTATTTT.

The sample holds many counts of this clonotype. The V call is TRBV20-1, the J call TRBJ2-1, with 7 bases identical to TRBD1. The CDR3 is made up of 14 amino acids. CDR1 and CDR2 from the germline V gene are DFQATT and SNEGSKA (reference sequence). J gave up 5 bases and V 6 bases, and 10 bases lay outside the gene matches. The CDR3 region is CSASTGNMNNEQFF. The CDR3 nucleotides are TGCAGTGCATCGACAGGGAACATGAACAATGAGCAGTTCTTC.

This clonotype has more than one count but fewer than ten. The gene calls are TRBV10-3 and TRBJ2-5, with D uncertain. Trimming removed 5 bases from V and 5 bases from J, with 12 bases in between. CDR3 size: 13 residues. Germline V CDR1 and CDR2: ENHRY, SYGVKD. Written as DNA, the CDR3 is TGTGCCATCAGTCGGGCGTCAGCGGAGACCCAGTACTTC. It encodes CAISRASAETQYF.

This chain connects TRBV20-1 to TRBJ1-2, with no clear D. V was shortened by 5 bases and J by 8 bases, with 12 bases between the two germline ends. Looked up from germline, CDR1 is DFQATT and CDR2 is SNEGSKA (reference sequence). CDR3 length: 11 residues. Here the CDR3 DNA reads TGCAGTGCTCTAGAAGGGAGAGGCTACACCTTC. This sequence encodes CSALEGRGYTF.

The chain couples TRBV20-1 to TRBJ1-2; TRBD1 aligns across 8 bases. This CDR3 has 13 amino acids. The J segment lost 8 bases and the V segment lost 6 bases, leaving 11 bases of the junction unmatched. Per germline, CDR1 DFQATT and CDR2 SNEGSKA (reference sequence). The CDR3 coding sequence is TGCAGTGCCCCACAGACAGGGGTCGGCGGCTACACCTTC. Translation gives CSAPQTGVGGYTF.

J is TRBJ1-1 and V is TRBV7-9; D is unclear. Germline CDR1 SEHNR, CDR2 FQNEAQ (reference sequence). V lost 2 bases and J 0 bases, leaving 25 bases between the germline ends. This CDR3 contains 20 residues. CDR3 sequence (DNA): TGTGCCAGCAGCTTACGCGTAACCTTCGTCCCCCCCGTCATGAACACTGAAGCTTTCTTT. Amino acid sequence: CASSLRVTFVPPVMNTEAFF.

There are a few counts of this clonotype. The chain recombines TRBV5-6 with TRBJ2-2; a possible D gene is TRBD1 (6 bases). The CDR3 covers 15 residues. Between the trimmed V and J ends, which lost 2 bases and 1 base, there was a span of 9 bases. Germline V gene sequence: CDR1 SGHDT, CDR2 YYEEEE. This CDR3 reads CASSFYRVNTGELFF. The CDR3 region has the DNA TGTGCCAGCAGCTTTTACAGGGTGAACACCGGGGAGCTGTTTTTT.

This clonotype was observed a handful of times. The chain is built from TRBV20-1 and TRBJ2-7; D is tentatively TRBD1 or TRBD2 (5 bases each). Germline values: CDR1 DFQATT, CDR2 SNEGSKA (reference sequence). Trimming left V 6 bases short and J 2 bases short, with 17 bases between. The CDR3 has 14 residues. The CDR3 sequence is CSARPGTAAYEQYF. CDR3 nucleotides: TGCAGTGCGCGACCTGGGACGGCCGCCTACGAGCAGTACTTC.

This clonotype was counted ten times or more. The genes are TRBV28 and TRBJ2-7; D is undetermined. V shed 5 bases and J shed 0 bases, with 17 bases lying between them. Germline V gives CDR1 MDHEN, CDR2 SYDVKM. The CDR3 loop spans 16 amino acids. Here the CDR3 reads CASSTHGRPFSYEQYF. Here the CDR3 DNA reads TGTGCCAGCAGTACCCATGGGCGGCCTTTCTCCTACGAGCAGTACTTC.

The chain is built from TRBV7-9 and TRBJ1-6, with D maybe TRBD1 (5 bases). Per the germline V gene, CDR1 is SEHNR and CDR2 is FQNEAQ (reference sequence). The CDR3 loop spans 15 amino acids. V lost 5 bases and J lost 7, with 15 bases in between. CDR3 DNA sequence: TGTGCCAGCAGCCCCGATCGGCAGGGAAATTCACCCCTCCACTTT. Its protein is CASSPDRQGNSPLHF. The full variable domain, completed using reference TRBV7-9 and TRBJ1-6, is DTGVSQNPRHKITKRGQNVTFRCDPISEHNRLYWYRQTLGQGPEFLTYFQNEAQLEKSRLLSDRFSAERPKGSFSTLEIQRTEQGDSAMYLCASSPDRQGNSPLHFGNGTRLTVT.

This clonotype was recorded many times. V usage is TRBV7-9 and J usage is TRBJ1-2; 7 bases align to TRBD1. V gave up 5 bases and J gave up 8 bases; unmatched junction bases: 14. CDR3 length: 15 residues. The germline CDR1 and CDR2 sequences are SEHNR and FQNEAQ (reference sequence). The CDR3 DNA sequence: TGTGCCAGCAGCGCACTATTGGACAGGATCGAAGGCTACACCTTC. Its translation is CASSALLDRIEGYTF.

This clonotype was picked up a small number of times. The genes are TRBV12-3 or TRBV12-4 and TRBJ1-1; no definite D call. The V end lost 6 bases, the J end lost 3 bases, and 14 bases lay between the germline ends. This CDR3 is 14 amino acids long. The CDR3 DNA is TGTGCCAGCAGACAGTTGAGGGCCGACACTGAAGCTTTCTTT. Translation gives CASRQLRADTEAFF.

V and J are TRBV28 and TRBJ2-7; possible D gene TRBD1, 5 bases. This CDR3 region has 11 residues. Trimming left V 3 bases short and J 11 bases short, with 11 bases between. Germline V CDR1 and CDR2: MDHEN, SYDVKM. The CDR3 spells CASSLLGREYF. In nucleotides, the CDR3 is TGTGCCAGCAGTTTGTTGGGGCGTGAGTACTTC.

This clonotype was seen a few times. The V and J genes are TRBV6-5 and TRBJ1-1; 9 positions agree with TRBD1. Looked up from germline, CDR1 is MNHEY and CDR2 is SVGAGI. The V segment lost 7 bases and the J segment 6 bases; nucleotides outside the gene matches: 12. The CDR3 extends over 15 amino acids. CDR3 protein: CASIKTGGFLAEAFF. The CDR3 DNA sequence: TGTGCCAGCATTAAGACAGGGGGGTTTTTGGCTGAAGCTTTCTTT.

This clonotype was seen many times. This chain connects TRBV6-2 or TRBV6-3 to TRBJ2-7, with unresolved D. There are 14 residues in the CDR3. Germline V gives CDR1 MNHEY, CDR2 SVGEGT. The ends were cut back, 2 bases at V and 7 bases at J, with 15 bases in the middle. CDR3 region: CASSYDGREREQYF. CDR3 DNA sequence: TGTGCCAGCAGTTACGACGGCAGAGAAAGGGAGCAGTACTTC.